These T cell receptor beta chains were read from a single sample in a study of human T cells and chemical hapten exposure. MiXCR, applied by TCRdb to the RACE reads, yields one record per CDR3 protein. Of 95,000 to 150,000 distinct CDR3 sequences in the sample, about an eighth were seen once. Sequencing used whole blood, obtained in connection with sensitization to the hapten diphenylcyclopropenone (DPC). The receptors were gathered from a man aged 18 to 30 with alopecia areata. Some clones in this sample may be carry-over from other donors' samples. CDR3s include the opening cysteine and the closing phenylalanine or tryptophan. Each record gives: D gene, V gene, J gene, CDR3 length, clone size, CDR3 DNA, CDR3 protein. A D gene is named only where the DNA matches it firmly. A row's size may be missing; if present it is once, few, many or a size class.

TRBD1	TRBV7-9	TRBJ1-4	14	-	TGTGCCAGCAGCTTTGGGACAGGGGTTGAAAAACTGTTTTTT	CASSFGTGVEKLFF
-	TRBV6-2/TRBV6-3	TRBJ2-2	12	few	TGTGCCAGCAGTTCCTTGGCCGGGGAGCTGTTTTTT	CASSSLAGELFF
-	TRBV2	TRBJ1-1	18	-	TGTGCCAGCAGTGAAAAGATGTGGTCGCGACAGTTGAACACTGAAGCTTTCTTT	CASSEKMWSRQLNTEAFF
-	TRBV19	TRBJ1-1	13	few	TGTGCCAGTAGTATACAGGGAAATACTGAAGCTTTCTTT	CASSIQGNTEAFF
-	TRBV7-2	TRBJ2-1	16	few	TGTGCCAGCAGTTTAGACCGGGTTTCGCCCTACAATGAGCAGTTCTTC	CASSLDRVSPYNEQFF
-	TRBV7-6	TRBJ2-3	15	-	TGTGCCAGCAGCTTAATCGGTCCGAACACAGATACGCAGTATTTT	CASSLIGPNTDTQYF
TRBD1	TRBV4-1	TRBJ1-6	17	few	TGCGCCAGCAGCCAAGGACAGGGGGTTACCTATAATTCACCCCTCCACTTT	CASSQGQGVTYNSPLHF
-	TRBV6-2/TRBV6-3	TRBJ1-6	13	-	TGTGCCAGCAGTTACTCGCGGAATTCACCCCTCCACTTT	CASSYSRNSPLHF
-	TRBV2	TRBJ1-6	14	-	TGTGCCAGCAGAGAAAATAGTGTAAATTCACCCCTCCACTTT	CASRENSVNSPLHF
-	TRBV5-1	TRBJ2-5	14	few	TGCGCCAGCAGCTTGTGGGGAGGAAAAGAGACCCAGTACTTC	CASSLWGGKETQYF
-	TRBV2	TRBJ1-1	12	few	TGTGCCAGCAGGGCAGTGAACACTGAAGCTTTCTTT	CASRAVNTEAFF
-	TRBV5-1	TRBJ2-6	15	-	TGCGCCAGCAGGACGTTCGCAAACGGGGCCAACGTCCTGACTTTC	CASRTFANGANVLTF
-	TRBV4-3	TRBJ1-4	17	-	TGCGCCAGCAGCCAAGCGCCCACAGGGTGGACTAATGAAAAACTGTTTTTT	CASSQAPTGWTNEKLFF
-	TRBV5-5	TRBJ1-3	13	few	TGTGCCAGCAGCTTGGGGCTCGGGCCCACCATATATTTT	CASSLGLGPTIYF
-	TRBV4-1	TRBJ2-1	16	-	TGCGCCAGCAGCCAAGAACCAGGCCTCTCCTACAATGAGCAGTTCTTC	CASSQEPGLSYNEQFF
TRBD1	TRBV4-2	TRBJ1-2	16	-	TGTGCCAGCAGCCAAGAAGGACAGGGCGTTCCTTATGGCTACACCTTC	CASSQEGQGVPYGYTF
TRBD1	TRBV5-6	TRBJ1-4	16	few	TGTGCCAGCAGCCTTACGGACAGGGTGGCGAATGAAAAACTGTTTTTT	CASSLTDRVANEKLFF
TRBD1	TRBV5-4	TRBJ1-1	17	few	TGTGCCAGCAGCCTGGGCGCGACAGGGATCGGCGCCACTGAAGCTTTCTTT	CASSLGATGIGATEAFF
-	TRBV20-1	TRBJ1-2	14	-	TGCAGTGCTAGTTCCGACCGAAAAAACTATGGCTACACCTTC	CSASSDRKNYGYTF
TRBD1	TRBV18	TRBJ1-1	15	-	TGTGCCAGCTCACCCGGGACAGGGGAGAACACTGAAGCTTTCTTT	CASSPGTGENTEAFF
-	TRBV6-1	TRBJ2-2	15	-	TGTGCCAGCAGTGCGACCGGGATACTAACCGGGGAGCTGTTTTTT	CASSATGILTGELFF
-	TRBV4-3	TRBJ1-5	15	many	TGCGCCAGCAGCCAAGATCCGGTCGAGGATCAGCCCCAGCATTTT	CASSQDPVEDQPQHF
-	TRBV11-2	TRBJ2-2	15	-	TGTGCCAGCAGCTTGTCAGGGTGGAACACCGGGGAGCTGTTTTTT	CASSLSGWNTGELFF
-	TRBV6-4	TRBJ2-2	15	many	TGTGCCAGCAGTCTCACGGGATCGAACACCGGGGAGCTGTTTTTT	CASSLTGSNTGELFF
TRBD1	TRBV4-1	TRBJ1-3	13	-	TGCGCCAGCAGCCAGACAGGGCGGAACACCATATATTTT	CASSQTGRNTIYF
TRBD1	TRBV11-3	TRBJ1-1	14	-	TGTGCCAGCAGCATGACAGGGATTGGCACTGAAGCTTTCTTT	CASSMTGIGTEAFF
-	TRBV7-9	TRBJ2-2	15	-	TGTGCCAGCAGCTCTAGGAATTCGAACACCGGGGAGCTGTTTTTT	CASSSRNSNTGELFF
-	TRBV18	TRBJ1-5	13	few	TGTGCCAGCTCAGCCGGGGGGGATCAGCCCCAGCATTTT	CASSAGGDQPQHF
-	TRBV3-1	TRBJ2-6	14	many	TGTGCCAGCAGCTTAAGGACCGGGGCCAACGTCCTGACTTTC	CASSLRTGANVLTF
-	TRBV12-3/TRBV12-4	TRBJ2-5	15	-	TGTGCCAGCAGGGGAATCCAGAGGGAACAAGAGACCCAGTACTTC	CASRGIQREQETQYF
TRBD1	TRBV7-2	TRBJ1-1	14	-	TGTGCCAGAGGACAGGACGGAGGAAACACTGAAGCTTTCTTT	CARGQDGGNTEAFF
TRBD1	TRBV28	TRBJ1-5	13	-	TGTGCCAGCAGCGGACAGGGGCGTCAGCCCCAGCATTTT	CASSGQGRQPQHF
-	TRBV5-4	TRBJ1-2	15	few	TGTGCCAGCACCCCGGGGGTCGCGAAGGACTATGGCTACACCTTC	CASTPGVAKDYGYTF
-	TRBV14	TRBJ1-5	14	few	TGTGCCAGCAGCCAAGGTGGACAGCCCCGGCCCCAGCATTTT	CASSQGGQPRPQHF
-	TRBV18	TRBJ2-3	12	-	TGTGCCAGCTCAGCCCCCAGGGCCCCCAAGTATTTT	CASSAPRAPKYF
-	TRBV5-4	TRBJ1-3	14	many	TGTGCCAGCAGCTTCGACTCCGCTGGAAACACCATATATTTT	CASSFDSAGNTIYF
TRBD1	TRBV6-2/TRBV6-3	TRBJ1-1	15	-	TGTGCCAGCAGTACACCGGGACAGAAAAATGGACATGCTTTCTTT	CASSTPGQKNGHAFF
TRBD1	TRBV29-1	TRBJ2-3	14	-	TGCAGCGTGGTGGACAGGGGGCGAACAGATACGCAGTATTTT	CSVVDRGRTDTQYF
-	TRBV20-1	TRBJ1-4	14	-	TGCAGTGCTAAGAGGGGTGAGGCTAATGAAAAACTGTTTTTT	CSAKRGEANEKLFF